These T cell receptor beta chains were read from a single sample in a study of T cell responses to AZD1222 COVID-19 vaccine. TCRdb keeps only in-frame clones here, not all; method: immunoSEQ multiplex PCR. This sample has around 120,000 clones; 75% to 90% occur once, and the top ten carry 3.9%. Sample: peripheral blood, taken on day 0 of MenACWY control vaccination. These receptors all come from an adult in good health. CDR3s include the opening cysteine and the closing phenylalanine or tryptophan. Fields, in order: CDR3 DNA, CDR3 protein, V gene, J gene, D gene, clone size. D genes are given only for firm matches. Rows give clone size only sometimes, using once, few, many, or a class for an expanded clone.

TGTGCCAGCAGCTTAACGCCGGACACTGAAGCTTTCTTT	CASSLTPDTEAFF	TRBV7-3	TRBJ1-1	.	.
TGTGCCAGTAGCCCAACCAGGGGGCTCTATGGCTACACCTTC	CASSPTRGLYGYTF	TRBV19	TRBJ1-2	TRBD1	.
TGTGCCAGCAGCCCCACAGGGGACTATGGCTACACCTTC	CASSPTGDYGYTF	TRBV7-9	TRBJ1-2	TRBD1	.
TGTGCCAGCAGCCAAGGGGGGGAGAGCGGAGGGACCAAAAACATTCAGTACTTC	CASSQGGESGGTKNIQYF	TRBV4-2	TRBJ2-4	.	.
TGTGCCAGCAGTAACACAGCTAACTATGGCTACACCTTC	CASSNTANYGYTF	TRBV2	TRBJ1-2	.	.
TGCGCCAGCAGCCAGGGGGACAGTTTCTATGGCTACACCTTC	CASSQGDSFYGYTF	TRBV5-1	TRBJ1-2	TRBD1	.
TGCGCCAGCAGCCGGGAGCGGACAGATAACACTGAAGCTTTCTTT	CASSRERTDNTEAFF	TRBV4-1	TRBJ1-1	.	.
TGTGCCAGCAGCTTAGCGGGGACAGGGGGGGAGCAGTTCTTC	CASSLAGTGGEQFF	TRBV7-9	TRBJ2-1	TRBD1	.
TGTGCCAGCAGCTTAGAATTAGGGGCGACAGGGGGCGCCCCCAACTATGGCTACACCTTC	CASSLELGATGGAPNYGYTF	TRBV11-2	TRBJ1-2	TRBD1	.
TGTGCCAGCAGCCAAGGGAATACCGGGGAGCTGTTTTTT	CASSQGNTGELFF	TRBV14	TRBJ2-2	.	.
TGTGCCAGCAGTTTAAGGGGCTTGAGAAGGGCTGAAGCTTTCTTT	CASSLRGLRRAEAFF	TRBV28	TRBJ1-1	.	.
TGTGCCAGCTCACCAAGGGAGGTACTAAGGGAGACCCAGTACTTC	CASSPREVLRETQYF	TRBV18	TRBJ2-5	.	.
TGCGCCAGCAGCCCGGGACAGGGGGCGGGTGAGCAGTTCTTC	CASSPGQGAGEQFF	TRBV5-1	TRBJ2-1	TRBD1	.
TGTGCCAGCAGGGAAAGGACCTACAATGAGCAGTTCTTC	CASRERTYNEQFF	TRBV28	TRBJ2-1	.	few
TGTGCCAGCAGCTGGGGGGCCGGGGACACTGAAGCTTTCTTT	CASSWGAGDTEAFF	TRBV5-6	TRBJ1-1	.	.
TGCGCCAGCAGCTTGCTCCAGGGGTCTGGAAACACCATATATTTT	CASSLLQGSGNTIYF	TRBV5-1	TRBJ1-3	.	.
TGTGCCAGCAGCTTAGTGGGCACGGCACGGGCTGGGGACACCATATATTTT	CASSLVGTARAGDTIYF	TRBV7-2	TRBJ1-3	.	.
TGTGCCAGCACGAGCTTGGGGGCCAGGACGAACAATGAGCAGTTCTTC	CASTSLGARTNNEQFF	TRBV27	TRBJ2-1	.	.